This passage covers 25 T cell receptor beta chains from one sample sequenced in a study of shared clonotypes between healthy human individuals. Sequenced by immunoSEQ multiplex PCR; TCRdb stores in-frame clones only, minus some. The sample lists some 2.3 million clones; about 92% were seen once. What was sequenced was naive CD4+ T cells from PBMCs. Subset indicated: CD45RA+ positively selected. The receptor set was obtained from a man between 18 and 35 years old in good health. Some clones in this sample may be carry-over from other donors' samples.

This clone was observed a single time. This chain links TRBV28 with TRBJ2-2; 8 bases fit TRBD1. The CDR3 is made up of 16 amino acids. The V gene end was trimmed by 5 bases and the J gene end by 3 bases; junction bases not matched to a gene: 8. Per the germline V gene, CDR1 is MDHEN and CDR2 is SYDVKM. The CDR3 loop reads CASSPPDRAYTGELFF. The CDR3, as DNA: TGTGCCAGCAGTCCCCCGGACAGGGCTTACACCGGGGAGCTGTTTTTT. The entire variable domain, with the rest obtained from reference TRBV28 and TRBJ2-2, is as follows: DVKVTQSSRYLVKRTGEKVFLECVQDMDHENMFWYRQDPGLGLRLIYFSYDVKMKEKGDIPEGYSVSREKKERFSLILESASTNQTSMYLCASSPPDRAYTGELFFGEGSRLTVL.

The chain is built from TRBV29-1 and TRBJ2-3, with D perhaps being TRBD1 or TRBD2 (6 bases each). Trimming took off 4 bases at V and 4 bases at J, with 12 bases between the two ends. Germline lookup yields CDR1 SQVTM and CDR2 ANQGSEA. The CDR3 consists of 13 residues. The CDR3 is CSVAEGGPDTQYF. Here the CDR3 DNA reads TGCAGCGTTGCCGAGGGGGGCCCAGATACGCAGTATTTT.

The J gene is TRBJ2-3, the V gene TRBV13; TRBD2 agrees at 11 bases. V trimming: 5 bases; J trimming: 5 bases; junction bases outside the gene matches: 9. Germline-derived CDR1 and CDR2 are PRHDT and FYEKMQ (reference sequence). The CDR3 covers 16 residues. For the CDR3, the DNA is TGTGCCAGCAGCCCAAGGACTAGCGGGCGAGTAGATACGCAGTATTTT. It translates to CASSPRTSGRVDTQYF.

The chain employs TRBV9 and TRBJ1-1; D uncertain. Germline V gives CDR1 SGDLS, CDR2 YYNGEE. Trimming took 0 bases from V and 4 from J, leaving 7 bases between them. The CDR3 sequence is 13 residues long. The DNA of the CDR3 is TGTGCCAGCAGCGTAGTTTCTAGCACTGAAGCTTTCTTT. Translated, it gives CASSVVSSTEAFF.

The V and J genes are TRBV4-1 and TRBJ2-7, with TRBD2 as a possible D gene (6 bases). CDR3 size: 14 residues. The germline CDR1 and CDR2 sequences are MGHRA and YSYEKL. The V gene lost 4 bases and the J gene lost 2 bases, with 12 bases spanning the gap. The CDR3 bases are TGCGCCAGCAGCCCTATGGGACTCCCCTACGAGCAGTACTTC. The encoded protein is CASSPMGLPYEQYF.

CDR3 residues: CASSTTSGRTNTGELFF. DNA of the CDR3: TGTGCCAGCAGCACGACTAGCGGGAGGACCAACACCGGGGAGCTGTTTTTT. The gene calls are TRBV7-3 and TRBJ2-2; the match to TRBD2 covers 13 bases. In germline, CDR1 is SGHTA, CDR2 FQGTGA. J gave up 2 bases and V 5 bases, and 5 bases lay outside the gene matches. CDR3 length: 17 residues.

The genes are TRBV2 and TRBJ2-3, with 7 positions matching TRBD1. This CDR3 is 14 amino acids long. CDR1 is SNHLY, CDR2 FYNNEI, per germline. Unmatched junction bases numbered 5, after V lost 3 bases and J lost 5 bases. CDR3 nucleotides: TGTGCCAGCAGTGACCGACAGGGCGTAGATACGCAGTATTTT. Protein: CASSDRQGVDTQYF.

This sequence joins TRBV28 and TRBJ2-2, with TRBD2 as a possible D gene (5 bases). Per the germline V gene, CDR1 is MDHEN and CDR2 is SYDVKM. Trimming took 7 bases from V and 4 from J, leaving 16 bases between them. This CDR3 has 15 residues. The CDR3 DNA sequence: TGTGCCAGCATCCCGGGAACTGGTGGCACCGGGGAGCTGTTTTTT. Translating gives CASIPGTGGTGELFF. The variable domain in full, with the rest retrieved from reference TRBV28 and TRBJ2-2, is DVKVTQSSRYLVKRTGEKVFLECVQDMDHENMFWYRQDPGLGLRLIYFSYDVKMKEKGDIPEGYSVSREKKERFSLILESASTNQTSMYLCASIPGTGGTGELFFGEGSRLTVL.

The chain uses TRBV23-1 and TRBJ2-3; 12 nucleotides align to TRBD1. TRBV23-1 is an ORF, and what it does is uncertain. The CDR3 length is 17 residues. The ends lost 2 bases at V and 2 bases at J; junction bases unmatched: 5. The CDR3 loop reads CASSQRGTGGFTDTQYF. CDR3 coding DNA: TGCGCCAGCAGTCAACGGGGGACAGGGGGCTTCACAGATACGCAGTATTTT.

Details on this clone: The identical CDR3 is also encoded by other nucleotide sequences in the sample. The rearrangement links TRBV11-3 to TRBJ2-1; D perhaps matches TRBD1 (7 bases). Per the germline V gene, CDR1 is SGHNT and CDR2 is YENEEA. CDR3 length equals 15 residues. Trimming removed 1 base from V and 3 bases from J, with 10 bases in between. The CDR3 sequence is CASSLGQGGYNEQFF. CDR3 DNA sequence: TGTGCCAGCAGCTTAGGGCAGGGGGGCTACAATGAGCAGTTCTTC.

The chain couples TRBV6-1 to TRBJ1-2; D is ambiguous. The CDR3 loop spans 11 amino acids. The V gene lost 8 bases and the J gene lost 6 bases, with 10 bases spanning the gap. Germline V gene sequence: CDR1 MNHNS, CDR2 SASEGT. The CDR3 loop reads CASELWDGYTF. CDR3 in DNA: TGTGCCAGCGAACTTTGGGATGGCTACACCTTC.

Turning to this clone: Other DNA sequences in the sample encode the same CDR3. The chain combines TRBV28 with TRBJ2-2; D remains unclear. Trimming removed 4 bases from V and 2 bases from J, with 5 bases in between. Germline V lookup: CDR1 MDHEN, CDR2 SYDVKM. The length of the CDR3 is 13 residues. As DNA, the CDR3 is TGTGCCAGCAGTTCAAGTAACACCGGGGAGCTGTTTTTT. Translated, it gives CASSSSNTGELFF.

Turning to this clone: The same CDR3 can be traced to other DNA sequences in this sample. V is TRBV7-9 and J is TRBJ2-1; 12 bases are shared with TRBD2. CDR1 is SEHNR and CDR2 is FQNEAQ in the germline V gene (reference sequence). With 4 bases clipped from V and 5 bases from J, the junction kept 3 bases outside the gene matches. CDR3 length equals 15 residues. CDR3 sequence: CASSSGLAGNNEQFF. CDR3 sequence (DNA): TGTGCCAGCAGCTCCGGACTAGCGGGAAACAATGAGCAGTTCTTC. Based on the CDR3 plus reference TRBV7-9 and TRBJ2-1, the full variable domain is DTGVSQNPRHKITKRGQNVTFRCDPISEHNRLYWYRQTLGQGPEFLTYFQNEAQLEKSRLLSDRFSAERPKGSFSTLEIQRTEQGDSAMYLCASSSGLAGNNEQFFGPGTRLTVL.

V gene TRBV28 combines with J gene TRBJ2-7; D call uncertain. Trimming cost V 3 bases and J 4 bases, with 16 bases left between them. CDR1 and CDR2 (germline): MDHEN, SYDVKM. The CDR3 has 15 residues. The CDR3 nucleotides are TGTGCCAGCAGTTTCGGCTGGCAAATTGGGTACGAGCAGTACTTC. Amino acid sequence: CASSFGWQIGYEQYF. Supplemented by reference TRBV28 and TRBJ2-7, the full variable domain reads DVKVTQSSRYLVKRTGEKVFLECVQDMDHENMFWYRQDPGLGLRLIYFSYDVKMKEKGDIPEGYSVSREKKERFSLILESASTNQTSMYLCASSFGWQIGYEQYFGPGTRLTVT.

This sequence joins TRBV5-1 and TRBJ2-7; no reliable D call. V lost 0 bases and J lost 3, with 7 bases in between. The CDR3 contains 13 residues. The germline V gene has CDR1 SGHRS and CDR2 YFSETQ. CDR3: CASSLENYYEQYF. CDR3 sequence (DNA): TGCGCCAGCAGCTTGGAAAATTACTACGAGCAGTACTTC.

The chain carries TRBV5-1 and TRBJ2-7; D may be TRBD1 (5 bases). The CDR3 loop spans 15 amino acids. V was cut by 3 bases and J by 3 bases, with 16 bases left in between. Germline-derived CDR1 and CDR2 are SGHRS and YFSETQ. The CDR3 DNA reads TGCGCCAGCAGCTGGGGTATGACAGATCACTACGAGCAGTACTTC. It codes for CASSWGMTDHYEQYF.

The CDR3 is CASSLVVTGNSGANVLTF. Here the CDR3 DNA reads TGCGCCAGCAGCTTGGTCGTGACAGGGAACTCTGGGGCCAACGTCCTGACTTTC. The gene calls are TRBV5-1 and TRBJ2-6; 7 bases agree with TRBD1. Germline CDR1 and CDR2: SGHRS and YFSETQ. The CDR3 consists of 18 residues. Losses at the gene ends were 0 bases for V and 0 bases for J; bases not matched to a gene: 6. Full variable domain (remainder filled in from reference TRBV5-1 and TRBJ2-6): KAGVTQTPRYLIKTRGQQVTLSCSPISGHRSVSWYQQTPGQGLQFLFEYFSETQRNKGNFPGRFSGRQFSNSRSEMNVSTLELGDSALYLCASSLVVTGNSGANVLTFGAGSRLTVL.

The chain joins TRBV5-5 to TRBJ1-2, with D possibly matching TRBD1 (5 bases). Germline V gives CDR1 SGHKS, CDR2 YYEKEE (reference sequence). The CDR3 contains 14 residues. The ends were cut back, 0 bases at V and 4 bases at J, with 10 bases in the middle. CDR3 DNA: TGTGCCAGCAGCTTGGCCCCGGGGCCCTATGGCTACACCTTC. It specifies CASSLAPGPYGYTF. Combining the CDR3 with reference TRBV5-5 and TRBJ1-2 gives the whole variable domain DAGVTQSPTHLIKTRGQQVTLRCSPISGHKSVSWYQQVLGQGPQFIFQYYEKEERGRGNFPDRFSARQFPNYSSELNVNALLLGDSALYLCASSLAPGPYGYTFGSGTRLTVV.

The rearrangement uses TRBV13 and TRBJ1-1; no clear D. Trimming shortened V by 1 base and J by 5 bases, and 8 bases separated the two germline ends. The CDR3 contains 13 residues. Germline CDR1 is PRHDT and CDR2 is FYEKMQ (reference sequence). As DNA, the CDR3 is TGTGCCAGCAGCTTAGCGGTTGGGACTGAAGCTTTCTTT. Translating it yields CASSLAVGTEAFF.

The chain couples TRBV15 to TRBJ1-2; D remains ambiguous. The germline gives CDR1 LNHNV, CDR2 YYDKDF (reference sequence). The germline V and J ends were trimmed by 3 bases and 4 bases, with 9 bases remaining between them. The CDR3 is 13 residues long. The CDR3, as DNA: TGTGCCACCAGCAGTCGACTATCCTATGGCTACACCTTC. Protein sequence: CATSSRLSYGYTF.

This rearrangement joins TRBV10-3 to TRBJ2-5; possible D gene TRBD1, 6 bases. V lost 3 bases and J lost 7, with 18 bases in between. The CDR3 is made up of 15 amino acids. From germline, CDR1 is ENHRY and CDR2 SYGVKD. The CDR3 spells CAISEKRQASWTQYF. The CDR3 nucleotides are TGTGCCATCAGTGAAAAGAGACAGGCGTCATGGACCCAGTACTTC.

The chain carries TRBV28 and TRBJ2-7; 7 nucleotides match TRBD2. The CDR3 extends over 16 amino acids. The trim removed 4 bases at V and 0 bases at J, leaving 9 bases unmatched. Germline CDR1 is MDHEN and CDR2 is SYDVKM. The CDR3 is CASSSPGAGSSYEQYF. CDR3 DNA: TGTGCCAGCAGTTCCCCCGGAGCGGGGAGCTCCTACGAGCAGTACTTC.

This clone appeared once. Here the CDR3 DNA reads TGTGCCAGCTCACCAGGGTCTGGGGGCGCCTATGGCTACACCTTC. This codes for CASSPGSGGAYGYTF. The chain is built from TRBV18 and TRBJ1-2; TRBD1 is a possible D gene (6 bases). CDR3 size: 15 residues. V was cut by 2 bases and J by 4 bases, with 14 bases left in between. From germline, CDR1 is KGHSH and CDR2 LQKENI.

The CDR3 sequence: CASSPGGSRKYNEQFF. For the CDR3, the DNA is TGTGCCAGCAGCCCGGGGGGAAGCCGTAAATACAATGAGCAGTTCTTC. The chain uses TRBV11-3 and TRBJ2-1; TRBD2 agrees at 7 bases. The CDR3 contains 16 residues. Losses at the gene ends were 5 bases for V and 4 bases for J; bases not matched to a gene: 11. Germline loops: CDR1 SGHNT, CDR2 YENEEA.

The chain employs TRBV4-2 and TRBJ2-1, with TRBD1 as a possible D gene (6 bases). CDR3 length: 16 amino acids. The germline V gene has CDR1 LGHNA and CDR2 YNFKEQ. V was shortened by 1 base and J by 3 bases, with 13 bases between the two germline ends. Written as DNA, the CDR3 is TGTGCCAGCAGCCAAGGACCAGGGGTCGGCTACAATGAGCAGTTCTTC. As protein: CASSQGPGVGYNEQFF.